This T cell receptor beta chain was identified during a study of cytomegalovirus exposure and HLA in healthy donors. Vbeta (60) and Jbeta (13) primers were used in the PCR. TCRdb keeps only in-frame clones here, not all; method: immunoSEQ multiplex PCR. Of about 160,000 clones detected, around 85% appear once; the ten largest clones hold around 4%. Donors were nominally healthy when sampled, though unrecorded immune exposures were likely. Per the germline V gene, CDR1 is MDHEN and CDR2 is SYDVKM. This CDR3 is built from 12 residues. Between the trimmed V and J ends, which lost 8 bases and 5 bases, there was a span of 12 bases. About this clone itself: What it binds is not known.

Study outcomes and limitations: Reportedly, fewer N-insertions than the 666-donor mean appeared in an Asian-associated ancestry cluster in a later analysis. Earlier analysis looked at TCR beta V segments, and most were productive about 87% or about 30% of the time. Later analysis placed DRB1 highest and HLA-C lowest in TCR association rates, which differed by HLA locus.

This chain connects TRBV28 to TRBJ1-2, with D possibly matching TRBD1 (6 bases). The specimen was PBMCs. The receptor was derived from a man aged 40-50 years in good health and CMV-seronegative. CDR3 sequence reads: CASLGQIYGYTF. The CDR3 region has the DNA TGTGCCAGCCTCGGACAGATTTATGGCTACACCTTC.